This T cell receptor (beta chain) appears in the sequencing data of a study of radiation and T cells in renal cell carcinoma. Notes on the study in general: Baseline intratumoral clonotype presence is unknown without pretreatment biopsies. From baseline, blood top tumor clonotypes peaked at 2 weeks post-radiation.

Here immunoSEQ multiplex PCR was the method, and the copy in TCRdb shows in-frame clones only, minus some. The repertoire has about 74,000 clones, 80% to 90% of them found once; the top ten carry 6%. About this clone: What it binds is unknown.

The time point was: blood 4 weeks post-SBRT, at nephrectomy. Stated treatment: 15 Gy SBRT to primary tumor, nephrectomy 4 weeks later. Nephrectomy followed 15 Gy stereotactic body radiation by 4 weeks. The tumor was a clear cell renal cell carcinoma. The sequence derives from a woman in her 70s with renal cell carcinoma. This sample comprised blood, obtained from a patient whose treatment included radiotherapy and nephrectomy.

The CDR3 spells CASSFDRMRSPLHF. Written as DNA, the CDR3 is TGTGCCAGCAGCTTCGACAGGATGCGTTCACCCCTCCACTTT. The chain carries TRBV7-2 and TRBJ1-6; possible D gene TRBD1, 6 bases. V lost 3 bases and J 9 bases, leaving 12 bases between the germline ends. Germline CDR1 reads SGHTA; CDR2 reads FQGNSA. The length of the CDR3 is 14 residues.